The 5 T cell receptor beta chains given below trace back to one sample, sequenced in a study of cytomegalovirus exposure and HLA in healthy donors. The PCR was carried out with 60 Vbeta primers and 13 Jbeta primers. The repertoire was sequenced with immunoSEQ multiplex PCR; TCRdb's copy has only in-frame clones and lacks some. The sample records about 130,000 clones, approximately 85% being singletons. The sequenced sample was PBMCs. All receptors derive from a boy aged 5-17 years in good health and CMV-seronegative.

This chain connects TRBV19 to TRBJ2-1, with TRBD1 identical over 7 bases. V lost 4 bases and J lost 2; bases outside the gene matches: 5. This CDR3 spans 15 amino acids. From germline, CDR1 is LNHDA and CDR2 SQIVND (reference sequence). The chain's CDR3 is CASSKQGSTYNEQFF. DNA for the CDR3: TGTGCCAGTAGTAAACAGGGGTCCACCTACAATGAGCAGTTCTTC.

This chain links TRBV27 with TRBJ2-1, with D possibly being TRBD1 (6 bases). Trimming pared 3 bases from V and 7 bases from J, leaving 10 bases between. The CDR3 spans 13 residues. The germline CDR1 and CDR2 sequences are MNHEY and SMNVEV (reference sequence). The CDR3 DNA reads as TGTGCCAGCAGTTTTCACCAGGGGAATGAGCAGTTCTTC. It codes for CASSFHQGNEQFF.

This clone was seen a single time. The chain carries TRBV11-1 and TRBJ2-2; the D gene is possibly TRBD2 (5 bases). The CDR3 has 15 residues. Germline V CDR1 and CDR2: SGHAT, FQDESV (reference sequence). The ends were cut back, 6 bases at V and 0 bases at J, with 11 bases in the middle. CDR3 DNA sequence: TGTGCCAGCAGTTATAGCGTGACGAACACCGGGGAGCTGTTTTTT. Translated: CASSYSVTNTGELFF.

The chain links TRBV7-9 to TRBJ2-1, with 7 nucleotides matching TRBD2. Germline lookup yields CDR1 SEHNR and CDR2 FQNEAQ (reference sequence). The CDR3 is 15 residues long. Trimming at V came to 5 bases and at J to 7 bases, leaving 11 bases not matched to a gene. As DNA, the CDR3 is TGTGCCAGCAGCCCCCGGTTCGGGGGGTTGAATGAGCAGTTCTTC. As protein: CASSPRFGGLNEQFF.

The chain is built from TRBV27 and TRBJ2-1; D may be TRBD1 (5 bases). CDR3 length equals 15 residues. V dropped 4 bases and J dropped 2 bases, with 12 bases sitting between them. The V gene's germline CDR1 is MNHEY and CDR2 SMNVEV (reference sequence). CDR3 sequence: CASSSFVQAYNEQFF. The DNA of the CDR3 is TGTGCCAGCAGTTCCTTTGTACAGGCCTACAATGAGCAGTTCTTC.